This T cell receptor beta chain was observed in a study of cytomegalovirus exposure and HLA in healthy donors. The study, taken as a whole, reports: Whilst most TCR sequences proved rare, a subset of public TCRs occurred across many donors. The classifier reportedly diagnosed cytomegalovirus status with high sensitivity and specificity.

Notes on this clone: Its antigen is unidentified.

Germline V gene sequence: CDR1 SGDLS, CDR2 YYNGEE. J was trimmed by 2 bases and V by 8 bases; bases with no gene match: 6. The CDR3 is 14 residues long. The repertoire was sequenced with immunoSEQ multiplex PCR; TCRdb's copy has only in-frame clones and lacks some. The sample shows around 300,000 clones, about 85% of them seen only once. What was sequenced was PBMCs. The source is a woman aged 25 to 39 in good health and CMV-seropositive. V and J are TRBV9 and TRBJ2-1; TRBD2 aligns across 8 bases. CDR3 sequence (DNA): TGTGCCAGATCGGGGGGGCCGACCTACAATGAGCAGTTCTTC. As protein: CARSGGPTYNEQFF. The variable domain in full, with the rest retrieved from reference TRBV9 and TRBJ2-1, is DSGVTQTPKHLITATGQRVTLRCSPRSGDLSVYWYQQSLDQGLQFLIQYYNGEERAKGNILERFSAQQFPDLHSELNLSSLELGDSALYFCARSGGPTYNEQFFGPGTRLTVL.